The 3 T cell receptor beta chains presented below share a single source sample, sequenced in a study of cytomegalovirus exposure and HLA in healthy donors. PCR involved 60 Vbeta and 13 Jbeta primers. Produced via immunoSEQ multiplex PCR; TCRdb's table is partial and in-frame only. The profile shows 35,000 to 45,000 clones, almost 70% of them singletons. Material for sequencing was PBMCs. Source of these receptors: a man aged 30 to 39 in good health and CMV-seronegative.

The V call is TRBV4-1, the J call TRBJ2-3; TRBD2 matches at 7 bases. The CDR3 is 19 amino acids. CDR1 is MGHRA, CDR2 YSYEKL, per germline. J gave up 0 bases and V 0 bases, and 12 bases lay outside the gene matches. This chain's CDR3 is CASSQDQPISGASTDTQYF. The CDR3 coding sequence is TGCGCCAGCAGCCAAGACCAACCTATAAGCGGGGCCAGCACAGATACGCAGTATTTT.

The chain employs TRBV6-5 and TRBJ2-3; D uncertain. There are 15 residues in the CDR3. The germline V gene encodes CDR1 MNHEY and CDR2 SVGAGI. The germline V and J ends were trimmed by 6 bases and 1 base, with 14 bases remaining between them. DNA for the CDR3: TGTGCCAGCAGCCGCGACATTATGGGCACAGATACGCAGTATTTT. Amino acid sequence: CASSRDIMGTDTQYF.

This clone came up a few times. This sequence joins TRBV6-6 and TRBJ1-2; D possibly corresponds to TRBD1 (5 bases). The CDR3 consists of 13 residues. CDR1 and CDR2 from the germline V gene are MNHNY and SVGAGI (reference sequence). Trimming cost V 6 bases and J 0 bases, with 8 bases left between them. The CDR3 sequence is CASRTTANYGYTF. CDR3 DNA sequence: TGTGCCAGCAGGACGACAGCTAACTATGGCTACACCTTC.